These 12 T cell receptor beta chains were sequenced from one sample in a study of blood T cell repertoires in COVID-19 (dated by TCRdb to about 2020). To prepare the library, the immunoSEQ multiplex PCR assay was applied. TCRdb limited this immuneACCESS table to in-frame rearrangements with V and J called. A share of clones is missing; checked studies link under half to unresolved V genes, and the rest is unexplained. The sample has 400,000 to 500,000 clones on record, nearly 90% of them singletons. The top ten hold about 1.4% of the sample. Sequences were obtained from PBMCs or T cells enriched from blood (not recorded which). The receptors come from a woman in her late teens or twenties who had been exposed to COVID-19.

This sequence joins TRBV7-2 and TRBJ1-5; no definite D call. Between the trimmed V and J ends, which lost 4 bases and 1 base, there was a span of 8 bases. The CDR3 spans 14 residues. Germline-derived CDR1 and CDR2 are SGHTA and FQGNSA. CDR3 in amino acids: CASSSIGSNQPQHF. The CDR3 nucleotides are TGTGCCAGCAGCTCGATCGGGAGCAATCAGCCCCAGCATTTT. Together with reference TRBV7-2 and TRBJ1-5, the CDR3 gives the full variable domain: GAGVSQSPSNKVTEKGKDVELRCDPISGHTALYWYRQSLGQGLEFLIYFQGNSAPDKSGLPSDRFSAERTGGSVSTLTIQRTQQEDSAVYLCASSSIGSNQPQHFGDGTRLSIL.

This chain connects TRBV18 to TRBJ2-7; 7 bases are shared with TRBD1. CDR3 length: 15 amino acids. J gave up 3 bases and V 4 bases, and 9 bases lay outside the gene matches. In germline, CDR1 is KGHSH, CDR2 LQKENI. The CDR3 loop is CASSQLPGQNYEQYF. The CDR3 DNA is TGTGCCAGCTCACAACTACCGGGACAGAACTACGAGCAGTACTTC.

J is TRBJ2-7 and V is TRBV5-1, with 13 positions matching TRBD2. CDR1 is SGHRS and CDR2 is YFSETQ in the germline V gene. This CDR3 comprises 13 residues. J lost 10 bases, V lost 4 bases, and 5 bases had no gene match. CDR3 in amino acids: CASSPGLAGAQYF. Written as DNA, the CDR3 is TGCGCCAGCAGCCCCGGACTAGCGGGAGCCCAGTACTTC.

Regarding this clone: At one end, the junction sequence differs from germline, possibly due to a read error. This rearrangement joins TRBV28 to TRBJ2-7, with D perhaps matching TRBD2 (6 bases). Germline V gives CDR1 MDHEN, CDR2 SYDVKM. The CDR3 length is 19 residues. In nucleotides, the CDR3 is TGTGCCAGCAGTTCCCCCCGGGCTGATCAGACTAGGGATGCCTACGACCAGTACTTC. Its translation is CASSSPRADQTRDAYDQYF.

The chain is built from TRBV18 and TRBJ2-7; D possibly corresponds to TRBD2 (5 bases). The germline V gene encodes CDR1 KGHSH and CDR2 LQKENI. This CDR3 is built from 14 residues. Trimming shortened V by 2 bases and J by 0 bases, and 8 bases separated the two germline ends. The CDR3 nucleotides are TGTGCCAGCTCACCAAGAGGGTTCTCCTACGAGCAGTACTTC. It is translated as CASSPRGFSYEQYF.

This chain uses TRBV28 with TRBJ1-1; 7 bases fit TRBD1. CDR1 and CDR2 from the germline V gene are MDHEN and SYDVKM. V dropped 4 bases and J dropped 1; count of bases not matched to a gene: 9. This CDR3 is built from 16 residues. The CDR3 coding sequence is TGTGCCAGCAGTTCTAGGGGGACAGCCCCGAACACTGAAGCTTTCTTT. Translated: CASSSRGTAPNTEAFF.

The J gene is TRBJ1-4, the V gene TRBV28; perhaps TRBD1 as D (5 bases). The germline V gene has CDR1 MDHEN and CDR2 SYDVKM. This CDR3 region has 13 residues. Trimming left V 9 bases short and J 5 bases short, with 13 bases between. This CDR3 is CASYRSPNEKLFF. CDR3 nucleotide sequence: TGTGCCAGTTACAGGAGCCCCAATGAAAAACTGTTTTTT. The complete variable domain, with remaining parts taken from reference TRBV28 and TRBJ1-4, reads DVKVTQSSRYLVKRTGEKVFLECVQDMDHENMFWYRQDPGLGLRLIYFSYDVKMKEKGDIPEGYSVSREKKERFSLILESASTNQTSMYLCASYRSPNEKLFFGSGTQLSVL.

A few counts support this clone. The rearrangement uses TRBV5-1 and TRBJ1-5; 10 bases align to TRBD1. V shed 2 bases, J shed 15 bases, and the junction held 5 bases outside the gene matches. Germline assignment: CDR1 SGHRS and CDR2 YFSETQ. The CDR3 is 12 amino acids. The CDR3 loop is CASSFGQGDAHF. CDR3 coding DNA: TGCGCCAGCAGCTTTGGACAGGGGGACGCGCATTTT.

The chain joins TRBV7-6 to TRBJ1-6; tentative D call: TRBD1 (5 bases). The CDR3 runs 15 residues. Germline V gene lookup returns CDR1 SGHVS and CDR2 FNYEAQ. Trimming cost V 5 bases and J 3 bases, with 11 bases left between them. CDR3 residues: CASSPIQGYNSPLHF. The CDR3 nucleotides read TGTGCCAGCAGCCCTATCCAGGGCTATAATTCACCCCTCCACTTT.

DNA of the CDR3: TGTGCCAGCAGCCCGGGGGTTGTATCAGAGACCCAGTACTTC. It is translated as CASSPGVVSETQYF. The rearrangement uses TRBV7-2 and TRBJ2-5; TRBD2 might be the D (6 bases). Per the germline V gene, CDR1 is SGHTA and CDR2 is FQGNSA. Trimming pared 5 bases from V and 4 bases from J, leaving 14 bases between. CDR3 length equals 14 residues.

The rearrangement links TRBV7-8 to TRBJ1-1, with D possibly matching TRBD1 (6 bases). Germline loops: CDR1 SGHVS, CDR2 FQNEAQ. V lost 0 bases and J 6 bases, leaving 17 bases between the germline ends. The CDR3 spans 16 residues. This chain's CDR3 is CASSLALETGSAEAFF. The CDR3 DNA reads as TGTGCCAGCAGCTTAGCGCTAGAGACAGGATCCGCTGAAGCTTTCTTT.

The rearrangement uses TRBV9 and TRBJ2-7, with 7 positions matching TRBD1. CDR3 length equals 14 residues. Germline V gives CDR1 SGDLS, CDR2 YYNGEE. After removal of 3 bases from V and 1 base from J, the junction contained 4 bases not matched to a gene. The DNA of the CDR3 is TGTGCCAGCAGCGCAGGGGGACAGTCCTACGAGCAGTACTTC. This sequence encodes CASSAGGQSYEQYF.